The clone carrying this TCR beta chain was detected ten times or more. Antigen: not known. The CDR3 totals 13 residues. With 4 bases clipped from V and 8 bases from J, the junction kept 6 bases outside the gene matches. Germline V gene data show CDR1 as WNHNN and CDR2 as SYGVQD (reference sequence). Hyperthyroidism in these 18- to 65-year-old patients was newly diagnosed, lasting under 2 months. The authors isolated PBMCs from 8 to 10 ml of fresh peripheral blood. RNA transcripts were the source from which TCR beta CDR3 regions were amplified. First-round RT-PCR relied on HTBI primers, and a second-round multiplex PCR came next. TCRdb reanalysed the multiplex PCR reads using MiXCR and keeps one entry per CDR3 protein. Of 300,000 to 400,000 distinct CDR3 sequences listed, approximately 17% were seen once; the top ten hold roughly 2.6%. This entry belongs to a study of Graves' ophthalmopathy and Graves' hyperthyroidism. Study outcomes and limitations: Ophthalmopathy was separated from stable hyperthyroidism by a 13-signature model with roughly 91% sensitivity and around 81% specificity. Most thyroid-expanded clonotypes exceeding 0.001 frequency were also found in blood.

Source material: peripheral blood. The chain combines TRBV10-1 with TRBJ1-1; 8 nucleotides match TRBD1. This TCR was recovered from an adult woman with stable Graves' hyperthyroidism. The CDR3 sequence is CASSVVPGGEAFF. The CDR3 nucleotides are TGCGCCAGCAGTGTAGTTCCAGGGGGCGAAGCTTTCTTT.